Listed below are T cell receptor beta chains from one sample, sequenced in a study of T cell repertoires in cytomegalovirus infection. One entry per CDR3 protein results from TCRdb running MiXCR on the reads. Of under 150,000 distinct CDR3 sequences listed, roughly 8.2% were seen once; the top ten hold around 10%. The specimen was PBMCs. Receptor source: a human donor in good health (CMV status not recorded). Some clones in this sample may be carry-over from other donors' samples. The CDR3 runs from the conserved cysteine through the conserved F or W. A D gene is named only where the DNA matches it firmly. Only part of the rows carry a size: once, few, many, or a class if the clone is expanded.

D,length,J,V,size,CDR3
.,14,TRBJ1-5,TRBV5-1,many,CASSLEGLNQPQHF
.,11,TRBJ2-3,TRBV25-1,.,CASRYTDTQYF
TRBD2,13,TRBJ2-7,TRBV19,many,CASSLERGYEQYF
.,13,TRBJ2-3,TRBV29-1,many,CSVAGLQFVTQYF
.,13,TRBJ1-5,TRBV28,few,CASRPGWNQPQHF
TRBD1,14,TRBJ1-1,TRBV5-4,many,CASSSRQGDTEAFF
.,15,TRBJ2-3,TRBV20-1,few,CSAPGAGGFTDTQYF
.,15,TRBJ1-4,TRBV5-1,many,CASRAIRGDNEKLFF
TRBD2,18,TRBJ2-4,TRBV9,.,CASSVSGGSPKAKNIQYF
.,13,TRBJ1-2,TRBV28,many,CASSSPGLPSYTF
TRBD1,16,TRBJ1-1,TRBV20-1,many,CSATDGGGTGDTEAFF
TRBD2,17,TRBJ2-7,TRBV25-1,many,CASSEGGLAGVSYEQYF
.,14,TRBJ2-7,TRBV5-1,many,CASSPDHRRYEQYF
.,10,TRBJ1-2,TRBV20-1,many,CSAGGLSYTF
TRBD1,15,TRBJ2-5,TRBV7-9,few,CASSFGQGSLETQYF
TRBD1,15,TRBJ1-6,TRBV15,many,CATSTGTGPNSPLHF
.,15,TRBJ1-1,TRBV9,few,CASSRMSRGNTEAFF
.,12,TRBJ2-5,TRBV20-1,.,CSAVDGQETQYF
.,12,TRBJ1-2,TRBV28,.,CASSLSALGYTF
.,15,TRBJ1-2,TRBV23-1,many,CASHGRLASNYGYTF
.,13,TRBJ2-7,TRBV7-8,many,CASSSTVGPQQYF
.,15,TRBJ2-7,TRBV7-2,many,CASSLKMVGTGEQYF
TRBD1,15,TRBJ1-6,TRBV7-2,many,CASSLDLTGLSPLHF
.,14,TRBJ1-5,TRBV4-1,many,CASSNSGGNQPQHF
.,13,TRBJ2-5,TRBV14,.,CASSQVDGLPQYF
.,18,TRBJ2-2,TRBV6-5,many,CASSYSRVGSANTGELFF
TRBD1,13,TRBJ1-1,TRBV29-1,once,CSVENRGPPEAFF
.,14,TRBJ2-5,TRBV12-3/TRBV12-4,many,CASSSALDRETQYF
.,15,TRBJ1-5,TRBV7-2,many,CASSFLDGFNQPQHF
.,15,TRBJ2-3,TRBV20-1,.,CSGSNRAVSIDTQYF
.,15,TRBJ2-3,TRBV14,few,CASSQALVPADTQYF
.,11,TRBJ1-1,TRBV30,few,CAWMVNTEAFF
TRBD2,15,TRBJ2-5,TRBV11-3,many,CASSHSGTLQETQYF
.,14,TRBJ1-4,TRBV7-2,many,CASSLSGSNEKLFF
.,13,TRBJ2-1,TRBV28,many,CASTSLRGGGQFF
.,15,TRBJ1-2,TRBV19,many,CASSIGGARAYGYTF
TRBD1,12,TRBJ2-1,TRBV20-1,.,CSAKTGPTEQFF
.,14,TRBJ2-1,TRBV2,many,CASTDSISYNEQFF
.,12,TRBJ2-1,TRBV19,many,CASSPSAREQFF
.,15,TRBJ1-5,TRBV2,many,CASSDKAGGPQPQHF
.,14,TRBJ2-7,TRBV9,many,CASSPGGAAYEQYF
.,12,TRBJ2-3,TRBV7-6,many,CASSQKRDTQYF
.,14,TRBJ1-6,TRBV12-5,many,CASGLGQFGSPLHF
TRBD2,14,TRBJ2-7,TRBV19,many,CASRGTSGTYEQYF
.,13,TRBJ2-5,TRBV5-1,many,CASSLGPGETQYF
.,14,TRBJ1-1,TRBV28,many,CASREGVMNTEAFF
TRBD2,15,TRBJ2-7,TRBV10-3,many,CAIKTSGGNLDEQYF
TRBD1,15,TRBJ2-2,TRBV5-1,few,CASSVDRASTGELFF
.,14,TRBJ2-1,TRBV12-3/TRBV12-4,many,CASSRWGERTEQFF
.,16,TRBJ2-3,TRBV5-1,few,CASSYGGITSTDTQYF
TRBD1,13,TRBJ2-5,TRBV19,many,CASSGDRGETQYF
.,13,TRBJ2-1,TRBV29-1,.,CSVGPLTHNEQFF